Below, 17 T cell receptor beta chains from the same sample are listed, as sequenced in a study of T cell changes during pregnancy in multiple sclerosis. The table came from immunoSEQ multiplex PCR; TCRdb's copy has only in-frame clones and leaves some out. The sample comprises around 70,000 clones, about 93% of which are singletons, and 0.25% to 0.3% rests with the top ten. Sequenced here: CD4+ T cells from peripheral blood mononuclear cells, sampled after pregnancy. The receptors were sampled from a female donor with multiple sclerosis, enrolled in a pregnancy study.

The chain couples TRBV2 to TRBJ2-2, with a weak D call TRBD1 (5 bases). The V gene's germline CDR1 is SNHLY and CDR2 FYNNEI. The CDR3 consists of 15 residues. V was clipped by 4 bases and J by 3 bases, with 12 bases between them. The CDR3 DNA reads TGTGCCAGCAGTGTTTACCAGGGTGACACCGGGGAGCTGTTTTTT. Translation: CASSVYQGDTGELFF.

The V and J genes are TRBV9 and TRBJ1-1, with D maybe TRBD1 (5 bases). Germline V gene lookup returns CDR1 SGDLS and CDR2 YYNGEE. Trimming cost V 1 base and J 1 base, with 11 bases left between them. CDR3 length equals 15 residues. The CDR3 coding sequence is TGTGCCAGCAGCGTAAGTGGACACAGGAACACTGAAGCTTTCTTT. Its protein is CASSVSGHRNTEAFF.

The chain is built from TRBV7-9 and TRBJ2-7; D is uncertain. V was cut by 5 bases and J by 3 bases, with 5 bases left in between. In germline, CDR1 is SEHNR, CDR2 FQNEAQ (reference sequence). This CDR3 comprises 11 residues. The DNA of the CDR3 is TGTGCCAGCAGCCCGGTCTACGAGCAGTACTTC. Encoded protein: CASSPVYEQYF.

V is TRBV5-1 and J is TRBJ2-1; 7 nucleotides align to TRBD2. Germline V lookup: CDR1 SGHRS, CDR2 YFSETQ. V gave up 3 bases and J gave up 10 bases; unmatched junction bases: 4. This CDR3 comprises 12 residues. CDR3 nucleotide sequence: TGCGCCAGCAGCTCCGAGGGAGGGGAGCAGTTCTTC. Encoded protein: CASSSEGGEQFF.

The chain has TRBV7-9 and TRBJ2-3; no reliable D call. Per the germline V gene, CDR1 is SEHNR and CDR2 is FQNEAQ (reference sequence). The CDR3 is 11 amino acids. Trimming shortened V by 6 bases and J by 3 bases, and 4 bases separated the two germline ends. The CDR3 region is CASSRTDTQYF. The CDR3, as DNA: TGTGCCAGCAGTCGTACAGATACGCAGTATTTT.

This rearrangement joins TRBV5-5 to TRBJ2-7; D is unclear. V was pared by 0 bases and J by 6 bases, with 7 bases between. The CDR3 length is 12 residues. Per the germline V gene, CDR1 is SGHKS and CDR2 is YYEKEE (reference sequence). In DNA, the CDR3 is TGTGCCAGCAGCTTGGTCGGTACCGAGCAGTACTTC. It encodes CASSLVGTEQYF.

The chain couples TRBV5-3 to TRBJ2-7, with TRBD2 as a possible D gene (5 bases). TRBV5-3 qualifies as an ORF whose function is uncertain. This CDR3 contains 15 residues. V was trimmed by 4 bases and J by 5 bases, leaving 19 bases between them. The CDR3 loop reads CARSRLGVGFDEQYF. Written as DNA, the CDR3 is TGTGCCAGAAGCCGGTTGGGAGTCGGGTTCGACGAGCAGTACTTC.

This chain joins TRBV27 and TRBJ2-1; D remains ambiguous. The V end lost 3 bases, the J end lost 0 bases, and 12 bases lay between the germline ends. The CDR3 contains 16 residues. Germline V gives CDR1 MNHEY, CDR2 SMNVEV (reference sequence). The DNA for the CDR3 is TGTGCCAGCAGTTTCTCATCACGGAGCTCCTACAATGAGCAGTTCTTC. Its translation is CASSFSSRSSYNEQFF.

The chain carries TRBV5-8 and TRBJ2-2; D might be TRBD2 (6 bases). The CDR3 has 16 amino acids. The germline gives CDR1 SGHTS, CDR2 YDEGEE. The V and J ends lost 0 bases and 0 bases respectively, with 9 bases between them. The CDR3 sequence: CASSLEGGANTGELFF. The CDR3 nucleotides read TGTGCCAGCAGCTTGGAAGGCGGGGCGAACACCGGGGAGCTGTTTTTT.

The rearrangement joins TRBV7-9 to TRBJ1-2; unclear D gene. Germline CDR1 is SEHNR and CDR2 is FQNEAQ (reference sequence). The CDR3 is 13 residues long. V was shortened by 1 base and J by 4 bases, with 7 bases between the two germline ends. CDR3 nucleotide sequence: TGTGCCAGCAGCTTAGGGCAGGTCTATGGCTACACCTTC. This sequence encodes CASSLGQVYGYTF.

The chain combines TRBV4-1 with TRBJ1-1; D perhaps matches TRBD1 (6 bases). Germline loops: CDR1 MGHRA, CDR2 YSYEKL. With 2 bases removed from V and 0 bases from J, the gap between germline ends came to 10 bases. The CDR3 loop spans 15 amino acids. CDR3 DNA: TGCGCCAGCAGCCAACTGACAGGCTTGAACACTGAAGCTTTCTTT. Its protein product is CASSQLTGLNTEAFF.

V usage is TRBV18 and J usage is TRBJ2-3, with 7 bases fitting TRBD2. The V and J ends lost 1 base and 0 bases, in that order; junction bases with no gene match: 4. This CDR3 region has 16 residues. Germline values: CDR1 KGHSH, CDR2 LQKENI. As DNA, the CDR3 is TGTGCCAGCTCACCACGGGGAGGGCCCAGCACAGATACGCAGTATTTT. Protein product: CASSPRGGPSTDTQYF.

The chain uses TRBV7-9 and TRBJ1-4; TRBD1 is a possible D gene (6 bases). Between the trimmed V and J ends, which lost 3 bases and 4 bases, there was a span of 12 bases. The CDR3 extends over 15 amino acids. Germline assignment: CDR1 SEHNR and CDR2 FQNEAQ (reference sequence). The CDR3 nucleotides are TGTGCCAGCAGCTTCCGACAGGCCGATAATGAAAAACTGTTTTTT. Amino acids: CASSFRQADNEKLFF.

The chain uses TRBV6-6 and TRBJ1-1, with D tentatively TRBD1 (5 bases). The CDR3 has 15 residues. Germline V gene data show CDR1 as MNHNY and CDR2 as SVGAGI (reference sequence). V was shortened by 2 bases and J by 6 bases, with 16 bases between the two germline ends. CDR3 region: CASSYSPDIGPEAFF. CDR3 DNA: TGTGCCAGCAGTTACAGTCCGGACATAGGGCCTGAAGCTTTCTTT.

The CDR3 DNA reads TGTGCCAGCAGCTTACAGGGGTCAATCACTGAAGCTTTCTTT. Translating gives CASSLQGSITEAFF. The rearrangement joins TRBV7-8 to TRBJ1-1; D possibly corresponds to TRBD1 (6 bases). This CDR3 spans 14 amino acids. The V end lost 2 bases, the J end lost 4 bases, and 11 bases lay between the germline ends. In germline, CDR1 is SGHVS, CDR2 FQNEAQ.

The chain uses TRBV28 and TRBJ2-7; a possible D gene is TRBD2 (6 bases). CDR1 is MDHEN, CDR2 SYDVKM, per germline. This CDR3 comprises 14 residues. V was pared by 7 bases and J by 0 bases, with 13 bases between. CDR3 residues: CASIGAGSSYEQYF. CDR3 coding DNA: TGTGCCAGCATAGGGGCGGGGTCCTCCTACGAGCAGTACTTC.

This chain connects TRBV2 to TRBJ2-7; 15 nucleotides align to TRBD2. V lost 6 bases to trimming and J lost 4 bases; unmatched junction nucleotides: 4. The CDR3 has 15 amino acids. Germline-derived CDR1 and CDR2 are SNHLY and FYNNEI. The CDR3 loop reads CASSAGTSGRYEQYF. Here the CDR3 DNA reads TGTGCCAGCAGCGCCGGGACTAGCGGGAGGTACGAGCAGTACTTC.